This TCR beta chain comes out of a study of human T cells and chemical hapten exposure. On the study more broadly: While the approximately 25-week study was under way, patients received diphenylcyclopropenone on the scalp every week. Small differences in pooled library volume mainly drove the variation in TCR yields per sample. Whole-study findings and limits: Expanded TCRs produced significantly more large CDR3 similarity clusters than controls did.

TCRdb itself ran the RACE reads through MiXCR, one entry per CDR3 protein. This table holds just over 350,000 distinct CDR3 sequences, just under 6.5% found once. This CDR3 spans 17 amino acids. Between the trimmed V and J ends, which lost 5 bases and 0 bases, there was a span of 21 bases. The germline V gene has CDR1 DFQATT and CDR2 SNEGSKA (reference sequence). Described time point: patch test 2, 6 weeks after DPC sensitization. Treatment reported: therapeutic diphenylcyclopropenone sensitization with weekly scalp DPC. Non-pregnant alopecia patients aged 18 to 70, suitable for DPC therapy. This clonotype was seen at least ten times. Its cognate antigen is unknown.

The chain carries TRBV20-1 and TRBJ2-3; D is unclear. The TCR comes from a woman between 18 and 30 years old with alopecia areata. Some clones in this sample may be carry-over from other donors' samples. The source material was whole blood, sampled in connection with sensitization to the hapten diphenylcyclopropenone (DPC). CDR3 coding DNA: TGCAGTGCTCCCCATTCGAGAAGACTCTCTAGCACAGATACGCAGTATTTT. It yields the protein CSAPHSRRLSSTDTQYF.